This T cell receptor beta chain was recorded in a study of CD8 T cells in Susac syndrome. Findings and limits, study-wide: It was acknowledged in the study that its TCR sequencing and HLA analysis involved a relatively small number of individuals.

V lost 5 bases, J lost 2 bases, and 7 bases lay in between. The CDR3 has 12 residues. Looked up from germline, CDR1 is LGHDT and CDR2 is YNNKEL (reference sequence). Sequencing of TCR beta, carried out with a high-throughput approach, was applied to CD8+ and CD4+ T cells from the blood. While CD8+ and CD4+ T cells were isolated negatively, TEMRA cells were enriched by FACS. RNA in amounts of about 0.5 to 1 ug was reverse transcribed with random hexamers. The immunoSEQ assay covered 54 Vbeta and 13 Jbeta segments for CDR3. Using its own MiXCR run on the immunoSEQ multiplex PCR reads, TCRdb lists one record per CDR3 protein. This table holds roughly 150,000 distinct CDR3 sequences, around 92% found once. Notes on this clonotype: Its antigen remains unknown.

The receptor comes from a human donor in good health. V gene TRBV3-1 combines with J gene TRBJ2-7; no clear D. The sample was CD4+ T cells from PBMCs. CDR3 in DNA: TGTGCCAGCAGCAGAAGCGCCTACGAGCAGTACTTC. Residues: CASSRSAYEQYF.